These T cell receptor beta chains were read from a single sample in a study of Graves' ophthalmopathy and Graves' hyperthyroidism. Each CDR3 protein is one row after TCRdb ran MiXCR on the multiplex PCR reads. The sample records 450,000 or so distinct CDR3 sequences, 14% being singletons. Sequencing input: blood. The receptor set was obtained from a woman in her 30s with Graves' ophthalmopathy. CDR3s include the opening cysteine and the closing phenylalanine or tryptophan. A D gene is named only where the DNA matches it firmly. Only part of the rows carry a size: once, few, many, or a class if the clone is expanded.

v_gene	j_gene	abundance	d_gene	CDR3nt	CDR3aa
TRBV12-3/TRBV12-4	TRBJ2-7	-	-	TGTGCCAGCAGTAGTTGGGGGGGGCTCTACGAGCAGTACTTC	CASSSWGGLYEQYF
TRBV6-1	TRBJ1-6	few	TRBD1	TGTGCCAGCAGAAGACAGGGGGCCCCCGGTAAATCACCCCTCCACTTT	CASRRQGAPGKSPLHF
TRBV24-1	TRBJ2-7	few	TRBD1	TGTGCCACCAGTGATTGGACAGGAGGCAAATACGAGCAGTACTTC	CATSDWTGGKYEQYF
TRBV7-3	TRBJ1-1	many	TRBD1	TGTGCCAGCAGCCCGGGGACAGGGAGTTGGGGCACTGAAGCTTTCTTT	CASSPGTGSWGTEAFF
TRBV7-8	TRBJ2-5	once	-	TGTGCCAGCAGCTTAACTCGGGTGCGCCACCAAGAGACCCAGTACTTC	CASSLTRVRHQETQYF
TRBV6-1	TRBJ1-6	-	-	TGTGCCAGCAGTGAGTATAAGGCGCTTTCACCCCTCCACTTT	CASSEYKALSPLHF
TRBV28	TRBJ1-2	-	TRBD1	TGTGCCAGCCGCCTGGGACAGGGTGCTCTCTATGGCTACACCTTC	CASRLGQGALYGYTF
TRBV7-3	TRBJ1-1	many	-	TGTGCCAGCAGCTTAAAACCCTCGGAGGGCGTGAACACTGAAGCTTTCTTT	CASSLKPSEGVNTEAFF
TRBV28	TRBJ1-2	many	-	TGTGCCAGCAGTTCGCGGATGTATGGCTACACCTTC	CASSSRMYGYTF
TRBV6-1	TRBJ1-2	few	-	TGTGCCAGCAGTGAAAGGGACACCGATGGCTACACCTTC	CASSERDTDGYTF
TRBV5-6	TRBJ2-7	many	TRBD2	TGTGCCAGCAGCCCAAAAGGACTAGCGGGAGCACCAGGGTACCACGAGCAGTACTTC	CASSPKGLAGAPGYHEQYF
TRBV2	TRBJ1-2	-	TRBD1	TGTGCCAGCAGTGAATGGGAGGGGGCAGGAACTGGCTACACCTTC	CASSEWEGAGTGYTF
TRBV27	TRBJ1-5	-	-	TGTGCCAGCAGCTCCACAGGGCGTACTCAGCCCCAGCATTTT	CASSSTGRTQPQHF
TRBV11-2	TRBJ1-1	-	-	TGTGCCAGCAGCTCATCACAGGTATCTGTCACTGAAGCTTTCTTT	CASSSSQVSVTEAFF
TRBV6-5	TRBJ1-2	many	-	TGTGCCAGCAAAATGTCGGTAGACTATGGCTACACCTTC	CASKMSVDYGYTF
TRBV10-3	TRBJ2-2	few	TRBD1	TGTGCCAACGGACAGGGGGGGCAGTACGCCGGGGAGCTGTTTTTT	CANGQGGQYAGELFF
TRBV5-5	TRBJ1-1	many	-	TGTGCCAGCAGCCCATGGGGTAACACTGAAGCTTTCTTT	CASSPWGNTEAFF
TRBV12-3/TRBV12-4	TRBJ1-3	many	-	TGTGCCAGCAGTCCCAGGGGAAACACCATATATTTT	CASSPRGNTIYF
TRBV6-1	TRBJ2-7	many	TRBD2	TGTGCCAGCACCGAAACGGCGGGAGTTTACGAGCAGTACTTC	CASTETAGVYEQYF
TRBV7-6	TRBJ2-2	many	-	TGTGCCAGCAGCTTAATGGGCATCGGGGAGCTGTTTTTT	CASSLMGIGELFF
TRBV20-1	TRBJ2-7	many	TRBD1	TGCAGTGCTACCAGACAGGGGAGCTCCTACGAGCAGTACTTC	CSATRQGSSYEQYF
TRBV20-1	TRBJ2-7	many	-	TGCAGTGGTACCACCGGTATCGAGCAGTACTTC	CSGTTGIEQYF
TRBV2	TRBJ1-6	few	TRBD1	TGTGCCAGCAGTGAAGTCAGGGGGCTGTATAATTCACCCCTCCACTTT	CASSEVRGLYNSPLHF
TRBV6-5	TRBJ1-1	many	-	TGTGCCAGCAGTTACTCGAGGGCGGTGAACACTGAAGCTTTCTTT	CASSYSRAVNTEAFF
TRBV19	TRBJ2-7	-	-	TGTGCCAGTAGTAAAGGGGGAGTTGGCTACGAGCAGTACTTC	CASSKGGVGYEQYF
TRBV6-2/TRBV6-3	TRBJ1-1	many	-	TGTGCCAGCAGTATGATGCTCGGATCGACAGTCGCTTTCTTT	CASSMMLGSTVAFF
TRBV6-5	TRBJ2-2	-	-	TGTGCCAGCAGTTCCCAGCGGACCGGGGAGCTGTTTTTT	CASSSQRTGELFF
TRBV30	TRBJ2-5	few	-	TGTGCCTCCACAAGGAACAAAGAGACCCAGTACTTC	CASTRNKETQYF
TRBV27	TRBJ1-6	many	-	TGTGCCAGCAGTTGGATCCAGAATTCACCCCTCCACTTT	CASSWIQNSPLHF
TRBV28	TRBJ2-5	-	-	TGTGCCAGCACGAGGGCAGGCCAAGAGACCCAGTACTTC	CASTRAGQETQYF
TRBV28	TRBJ2-2	many	-	TGTGCCAGCAGTTTGGGAAGGAACACCGGGGAGCTGTTTTTT	CASSLGRNTGELFF
TRBV28	TRBJ2-5	-	TRBD2	TGTGCCAGCAGCCCAGAGACGGGACTAGCGGGAGGCGAGACCCAGTACTTC	CASSPETGLAGGETQYF
TRBV28	TRBJ2-7	many	-	TGTGCCAGCAGTTTTTCGGGGCATGACTACGAGCAGTACTTC	CASSFSGHDYEQYF
TRBV10-3	TRBJ1-5	-	TRBD1	TGTGCCATCAGTGCAACAGGGGTAGGACAGCCCCAGCATTTT	CAISATGVGQPQHF
TRBV11-2	TRBJ2-7	few	TRBD2	TGTGCCAGCAGTCTCCAAGGGAGGGGAGGGCCCTACGAGCAGTACTTC	CASSLQGRGGPYEQYF
TRBV20-1	TRBJ1-6	many	-	TGCAGTGCTAGGAACGGAAGCTCCTATAATTCACCCCTCCACTTT	CSARNGSSYNSPLHF
TRBV4-2	TRBJ2-7	many	TRBD2	TGTGCCAGCAGCCAAGATCGTAGCGGGGACCCGTACGAGCAGTACTTC	CASSQDRSGDPYEQYF
TRBV6-1	TRBJ1-2	many	-	TGTGCCAGCAGTGAAGCGGTGGGGGGCTACACCTTC	CASSEAVGGYTF
TRBV7-9	TRBJ1-1	many	-	TGTGCCAGCAGCCGTCGTGGGGGTGAAGCTTTCTTT	CASSRRGGEAFF
TRBV30	TRBJ2-2	few	TRBD2	TGTGCCTGGAGTCATCCGGGTCGGGAGGGAACCGGGGAGCTGTTTTTT	CAWSHPGREGTGELFF
TRBV6-2/TRBV6-3	TRBJ2-2	many	TRBD2	TGTGCCAGCAACCGACTAGCGACAACCGGGGAGCTGTTTTTT	CASNRLATTGELFF
TRBV28	TRBJ1-2	many	-	TGTGCCAGCACCCAGTGGCAGACCTATGGCTACACCTTC	CASTQWQTYGYTF
TRBV25-1	TRBJ1-1	many	-	TGTGCCAGCATAGACGGAATGAACACTGAAGCTTTCTTT	CASIDGMNTEAFF
TRBV20-1	TRBJ2-7	many	TRBD2	TGCAGTGCTTTCCCCCTCTCCGCGGGGGGGGACTCCTACGAGCAGTACTTC	CSAFPLSAGGDSYEQYF
TRBV6-1	TRBJ1-1	many	TRBD1	TGTGCCAGCCCGACCGGGAGGGGGCCTTTCTTT	CASPTGRGPFF
TRBV9	TRBJ1-2	many	-	TGTGCCAGCAGCGTAGCTTTAGGGGGAACTCGAGGCTACACCTTC	CASSVALGGTRGYTF
TRBV24-1	TRBJ1-2	many	-	TGTGCCACCAGTGATTTGCGGGGGTTCGTAAACGATGGCTACACCTTC	CATSDLRGFVNDGYTF
TRBV15	TRBJ1-1	few	-	TGTGCCACCAGCAGAGATCTGCGCACTGAAGCTTTCTTT	CATSRDLRTEAFF
TRBV29-1	TRBJ1-2	many	-	TGCAGCGTTGAAACGGGAGGTGGCTACACCTTC	CSVETGGGYTF
TRBV6-5	TRBJ1-1	many	TRBD1	TGTGCCAGCAGGCCAAGACAGGGGGCAATAAACACTGAAGCCTTCTTT	CASRPRQGAINTEAFF
TRBV30	TRBJ1-2	many	-	TGTGCCTGGAGTGTTCCTTATTCGGACTATGGCTACACCTTC	CAWSVPYSDYGYTF